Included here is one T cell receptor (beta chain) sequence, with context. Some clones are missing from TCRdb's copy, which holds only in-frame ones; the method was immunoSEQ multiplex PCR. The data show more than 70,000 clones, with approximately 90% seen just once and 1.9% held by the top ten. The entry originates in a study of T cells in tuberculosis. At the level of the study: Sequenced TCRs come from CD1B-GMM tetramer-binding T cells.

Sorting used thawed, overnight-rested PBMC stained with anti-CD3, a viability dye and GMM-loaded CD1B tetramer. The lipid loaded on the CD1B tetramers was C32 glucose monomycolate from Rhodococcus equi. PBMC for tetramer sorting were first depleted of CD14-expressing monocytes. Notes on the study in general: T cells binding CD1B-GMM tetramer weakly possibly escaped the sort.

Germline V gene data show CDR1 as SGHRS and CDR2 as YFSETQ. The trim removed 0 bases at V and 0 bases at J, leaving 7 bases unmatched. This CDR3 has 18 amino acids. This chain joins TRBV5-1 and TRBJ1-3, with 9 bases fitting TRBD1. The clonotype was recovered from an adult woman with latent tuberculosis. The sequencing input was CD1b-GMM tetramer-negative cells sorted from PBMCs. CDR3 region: CASSLGGQGSGSGNTIYF. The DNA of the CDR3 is TGCGCCAGCAGCTTGGGGGGACAGGGTTCGGGCTCTGGAAACACCATATATTTT.